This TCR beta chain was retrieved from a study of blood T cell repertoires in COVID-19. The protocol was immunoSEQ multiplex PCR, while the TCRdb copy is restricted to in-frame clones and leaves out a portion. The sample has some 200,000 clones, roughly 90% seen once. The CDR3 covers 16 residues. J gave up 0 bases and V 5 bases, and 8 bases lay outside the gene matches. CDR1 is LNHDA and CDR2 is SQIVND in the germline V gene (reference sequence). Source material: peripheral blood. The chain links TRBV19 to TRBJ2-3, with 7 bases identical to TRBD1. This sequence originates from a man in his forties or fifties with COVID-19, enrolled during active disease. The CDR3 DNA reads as TGTGCCAGTAGTCCACAGGGGACAGTAAGCACAGATACGCAGTATTTT. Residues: CASSPQGTVSTDTQYF.